The clone carrying this T cell receptor beta chain was observed a few times. The CDR3 consists of 14 residues. V gave up 6 bases and J gave up 7 bases, with 19 bases separating them. Per the germline V gene, CDR1 is ENHRY and CDR2 is SYGVKD. Each CDR3 protein is one row after TCRdb ran MiXCR on the RT-PCR reads. The table records about 700,000 distinct CDR3 sequences, 11% to 15% of them present only once. J is TRBJ2-7 and V is TRBV10-3; D is undetermined. Sample: memory CD4+ T cells from blood. The TCR comes from a female donor in good health, serving as a healthy control. The CDR3 loop is CAIRKSSVLGEQYF. The CDR3, as DNA: TGTGCCATCAGGAAAAGTTCCGTCCTCGGTGAGCAGTACTTC.